Here is one T cell receptor beta chain with its context. Its binding antigen is unknown. Base qualities were left out, and no much larger clone turns up one base away. The donors belonged to the validation cohort of approximately 130 subjects, which was separate from the approximately 660-subject first cohort. The entry originates in a study of cytomegalovirus exposure and HLA in healthy donors (dated by TCRdb to between 2016 and 2019). In terms of the full investigation: A later analysis indicated that the roughly 130 validation repertoires were generated on the platform also employed for the approximately 690 repertoires of the first cohort. Along with the roughly 670-subject first cohort, a separate validation cohort of over a hundred different subjects was used. High-throughput TCR immunosequencing, statistical association of individual TCRs with disease status, and machine learning were combined to predict cytomegalovirus infection status. The study aimed to test whether cataloging public T cell receptors could reveal signatures of past pathogen exposure.

The library was generated by the immunoSEQ multiplex PCR assay. As for the authors' bioinformatics: A statistical classification framework was built to diagnose cytomegalovirus status from the catalog of TCR beta chain sequences. The source is immuneACCESS, and TCRdb retained only in-frame sequences with V and J called. Part of the clones is not carried over; for the studies checked, unresolved V genes explain less than half of this, and the remainder is unexplained. The DNA gave D and trimming, while V, J and clone size come from that table. The sample table contains 150,000 to 160,000 clones; only one count was recorded for approximately 86% of them. The top ten constitute about a fifth of the sample. Beyond this particular receptor, the publication reports: The study gave a list of over 150 TCR beta chains associated with cytomegalovirus. A few of the identified cytomegalovirus-associated TCR beta chains were confirmed in vitro to be specific for cytomegalovirus antigens. A later analysis lacked HLA typing for the validation cohort, so it scored co-occurrence in that cohort across all 130 or so repertoires. Cytomegalovirus status was reported to be diagnosed by the classifier with high specificity and sensitivity in both the original and validation cohorts. In a later analysis, TCRs clustered in the first cohort were found to also tend to co-occur in the approximately 120 validation repertoires, with approximately 95% of cluster scores above 0. It was suggested by the authors that the approach could potentially be generalized to other disease states and immunological phenotypes. Across donors, most TCR sequences were observed very rarely, whereas some public TCRs were present in many individuals.

The CDR3 has 14 amino acids, counting the end cysteine and phenylalanine. Left in the record is the CDR3 DNA by itself, 42 bases read in frame from the first base. V has 5 bases trimmed and J has 8 bases trimmed; junction bases matching no gene number 10. Via the germline V gene, CDR1 is SGHTA and CDR2 FQGNSA. This receptor chain uses TRBV7-2 and TRBJ1-2; 8 central nucleotides agree with TRBD1. The source of this sequence is a man between 18 and 29 years old in good health and CMV-seropositive. Sequenced sample: PBMCs. The CDR3 region reads CASSRPDRAEGYTF. The sequenced DNA is TGTGCCAGCAGCCGCCCGGACAGGGCTGAGGGCTACACCTTC. The reference TRBV7-2 and TRBJ1-2 proteins fill in what lies around the CDR3, so the full variable domain reads GAGVSQSPSNKVTEKGKDVELRCDPISGHTALYWYRQSLGQGLEFLIYFQGNSAPDKSGLPSDRFSAERTGGSVSTLTIQRTQQEDSAVYLCASSRPDRAEGYTFGSGTRLTVV.